This T cell receptor beta chain was captured in a study of cytomegalovirus exposure and HLA in healthy donors. Germline V gives CDR1 SQVTM, CDR2 ANQGSEA. This CDR3 is built from 13 residues. Between the trimmed V and J ends, which lost 4 bases and 2 bases, there was a span of 11 bases. Primers: 60 Vbeta forward and 13 Jbeta reverse. In the authors' workflow: A later analysis counted 80 million or so unique TCR beta chains, some 12 million shared. TCRdb's copy holds only in-frame clones and misses some; the assay was immunoSEQ multiplex PCR. V and J calls and clone size are those listed in that table; D and trimming were worked out from the DNA. The sample has roughly 83,000 clones; 65% to 80% are singletons. Study findings and constraints: Indistinguishable V segments such as TRBV6-2 and TRBV6-3 were excluded. In vitro experiments confirmed that a few CMV-associated chains were specific for CMV antigens. A prior analysis recorded that most TCR beta V segments were productive about 87% or about 30% of the time.

To note about this clone: The target antigen is unknown.

Source material: PBMCs. This TCR was recovered from a man aged 60 to 75 in good health and CMV-seronegative. This chain uses TRBV29-1 with TRBJ2-5; D is unresolved. This CDR3 is CSVAITGQETQYF. The CDR3 bases are TGCAGCGTTGCGATAACCGGGCAAGAGACCCAGTACTTC. Together with reference TRBV29-1 and TRBJ2-5, the CDR3 gives the full variable domain: SAVISQKPSRDICQRGTSLTIQCQVDSQVTMMFWYRQQPGQSLTLIATANQGSEATYESGFVIDKFPISRPNLTFSTLTVSNMSPEDSSIYLCSVAITGQETQYFGPGTRLLVL.